The rows below give T cell receptor beta chains drawn from one sample of a study of shared clonotypes between healthy human individuals. Clones were read by immunoSEQ multiplex PCR, and TCRdb kept only the in-frame ones, dropping some. The sample comprises about 2 million clones, 85% to 95% of which are singletons, and 0.85% to 1.2% rests with the top ten. The sequencing sample was made of naive CD8+ T cells sorted from blood. The source is a man in his late teens or twenties in good health. CDR3s include the opening cysteine and the closing phenylalanine or tryptophan. The D gene is left open where the match is weak. For some rows the clone size is stated as once, few or many, or as a class when expanded; others skip it.

clone size: NA; CDR3 length: 13; D gene: NA; V gene: TRBV28; J gene: TRBJ2-7; CDR3 protein: CASSFSGLNEQYF; CDR3 DNA: TGTGCCAGCAGTTTCTCTGGACTGAACGAGCAGTACTTC
clone size: NA; CDR3 length: 12; D gene: NA; V gene: TRBV5-5; J gene: TRBJ1-2; CDR3 protein: CASSGDLVYYTF; CDR3 DNA: TGTGCCAGCAGCGGAGATCTAGTGTACTACACCTTC
clone size: NA; CDR3 length: 14; D gene: NA; V gene: TRBV2; J gene: TRBJ2-7; CDR3 protein: CASSEVNTSYEQYF; CDR3 DNA: TGTGCCAGCAGTGAAGTAAACACCTCCTACGAGCAGTACTTC
clone size: NA; CDR3 length: 12; D gene: NA; V gene: TRBV6-5; J gene: TRBJ1-1; CDR3 protein: CASRHGGTEAFF; CDR3 DNA: TGTGCCAGCAGACACGGGGGCACTGAAGCTTTCTTT
clone size: once; CDR3 length: 13; D gene: NA; V gene: TRBV4-1; J gene: TRBJ2-7; CDR3 protein: CASSRTVTYEQYF; CDR3 DNA: TGCGCCAGCAGCCGGACTGTAACCTACGAGCAGTACTTC
clone size: NA; CDR3 length: 16; D gene: NA; V gene: TRBV2; J gene: TRBJ2-1; CDR3 protein: CASSVRDPSSYNEQFF; CDR3 DNA: TGTGCCAGCAGCGTACGGGACCCCAGCTCCTACAATGAGCAGTTCTTC
clone size: NA; CDR3 length: 15; D gene: NA; V gene: TRBV6-1; J gene: TRBJ2-7; CDR3 protein: CASSDRGSGTYEQYF; CDR3 DNA: TGTGCCAGCAGCGATCGGGGTAGCGGAACCTACGAGCAGTACTTC
clone size: NA; CDR3 length: 12; D gene: NA; V gene: TRBV4-3; J gene: TRBJ2-7; CDR3 protein: CASSSGPYEQYF; CDR3 DNA: TGCGCCAGCAGCTCAGGCCCCTACGAGCAGTACTTC
clone size: once; CDR3 length: 13; D gene: TRBD1; V gene: TRBV29-1; J gene: TRBJ2-3; CDR3 protein: CSARDRVTDTQYF; CDR3 DNA: TGCAGCGCCAGGGACAGGGTCACAGATACGCAGTATTTT
clone size: NA; CDR3 length: 15; D gene: TRBD1; V gene: TRBV9; J gene: TRBJ2-7; CDR3 protein: CASTRGQGILNEQYF; CDR3 DNA: TGTGCCAGCACCCGCGGACAGGGTATCTTGAACGAGCAGTACTTC
clone size: NA; CDR3 length: 14; D gene: TRBD2; V gene: TRBV6-5; J gene: TRBJ2-2; CDR3 protein: CASRESGSTGELFF; CDR3 DNA: TGTGCCAGCAGGGAAAGCGGGAGCACCGGGGAGCTGTTTTTT
clone size: NA; CDR3 length: 14; D gene: TRBD1; V gene: TRBV7-9; J gene: TRBJ2-5; CDR3 protein: CASSAIQGQETQYF; CDR3 DNA: TGTGCCAGCAGCGCCATACAGGGGCAAGAGACCCAGTACTTC
clone size: few; CDR3 length: 12; D gene: NA; V gene: TRBV7-9; J gene: TRBJ2-1; CDR3 protein: CASSLGDNEQFF; CDR3 DNA: TGTGCCAGCAGCTTAGGAGACAATGAGCAGTTCTTC
clone size: NA; CDR3 length: 14; D gene: NA; V gene: TRBV11-3; J gene: TRBJ1-1; CDR3 protein: CASSLSRANTEAFF; CDR3 DNA: TGTGCCAGCAGCTTAAGTCGGGCGAACACTGAAGCTTTCTTT
clone size: NA; CDR3 length: 15; D gene: TRBD1; V gene: TRBV14; J gene: TRBJ2-1; CDR3 protein: CASSPPDRPYNEQFF; CDR3 DNA: TGTGCCAGCAGCCCCCCGGACAGGCCCTACAATGAGCAGTTCTTC
clone size: once; CDR3 length: 16; D gene: TRBD2; V gene: TRBV19; J gene: TRBJ2-5; CDR3 protein: CASSTMTSGSRGTQYF; CDR3 DNA: TGTGCCAGTAGTACGATGACTAGCGGGAGCCGGGGGACCCAGTACTTC
clone size: NA; CDR3 length: 15; D gene: TRBD2; V gene: TRBV14; J gene: TRBJ2-1; CDR3 protein: CASSLPSGGSFEQFF; CDR3 DNA: TGTGCCAGCAGCCTACCTTCGGGCGGGAGCTTTGAGCAGTTCTTC
clone size: NA; CDR3 length: 12; D gene: NA; V gene: TRBV7-9; J gene: TRBJ2-7; CDR3 protein: CASSPGTYEQYF; CDR3 DNA: TGTGCCAGCAGCCCGGGGACCTACGAGCAGTACTTC
clone size: NA; CDR3 length: 11; D gene: NA; V gene: TRBV2; J gene: TRBJ2-7; CDR3 protein: CASSPNYEQYF; CDR3 DNA: TGTGCCAGCAGTCCGAACTACGAGCAGTACTTC
clone size: NA; CDR3 length: 13; D gene: NA; V gene: TRBV6-5; J gene: TRBJ1-2; CDR3 protein: CASSSGTLLSPTF; CDR3 DNA: TGTGCCAGCAGTTCCGGGACCCTCCTTTCCCCCACCTTC
clone size: NA; CDR3 length: 15; D gene: TRBD1; V gene: TRBV19; J gene: TRBJ2-1; CDR3 protein: CASSPRDRGDNEQFF; CDR3 DNA: TGTGCCAGTAGTCCCCGGGACAGGGGGGACAATGAGCAGTTCTTC
clone size: once; CDR3 length: 14; D gene: NA; V gene: TRBV19; J gene: TRBJ1-2; CDR3 protein: CASSIGGQYYGYTF; CDR3 DNA: TGTGCCAGTAGTATAGGCGGGCAGTACTATGGCTACACCTTC
clone size: NA; CDR3 length: 14; D gene: NA; V gene: TRBV5-1; J gene: TRBJ1-1; CDR3 protein: CASSLGQGSTEAFF; CDR3 DNA: TGCGCCAGCAGCTTGGGGCAGGGGAGTACTGAAGCTTTCTTT
clone size: NA; CDR3 length: 17; D gene: TRBD2; V gene: TRBV30; J gene: TRBJ2-6; CDR3 protein: CAWEILAGASGANVLTF; CDR3 DNA: TGTGCCTGGGAGATACTAGCGGGAGCCTCTGGGGCCAACGTCCTGACTTTC
clone size: NA; CDR3 length: 15; D gene: TRBD1; V gene: TRBV27; J gene: TRBJ1-2; CDR3 protein: CASSLLAGQAYGYTF; CDR3 DNA: TGTGCCAGCAGTTTACTGGCCGGACAGGCTTATGGCTACACCTTC
clone size: NA; CDR3 length: 13; D gene: NA; V gene: TRBV7-9; J gene: TRBJ1-1; CDR3 protein: CASSLMENTEAFF; CDR3 DNA: TGTGCCAGCAGCTTAATGGAAAACACTGAAGCTTTCTTT
clone size: once; CDR3 length: 14; D gene: TRBD1; V gene: TRBV6-6; J gene: TRBJ1-1; CDR3 protein: CASSPTGVNTEAFF; CDR3 DNA: TGTGCCAGCAGCCCTACAGGGGTTAACACTGAAGCTTTCTTT
clone size: NA; CDR3 length: 15; D gene: NA; V gene: TRBV29-1; J gene: TRBJ1-2; CDR3 protein: CSVSGRDESNYGYTF; CDR3 DNA: TGTAGCGTGTCGGGCAGGGATGAATCTAACTATGGCTACACCTTC